Sequencing of this T cell receptor beta chain was carried out in a study of T cells expressing NK-cell markers (TCRdb year 2020). Regarding the complete study: Three sorted T-cell subsets (CD3+CD56+NKG2C+, CD3+CD56+NKG2C- and CD3+CD56-NKG2C+) from roughly 8 donors had their TCR beta-chain repertoires profiled. Among the eight sequenced donors, seven were HCMV-seropositive and one was HCMV-seronegative. Randomly selected healthy volunteers, three men and five women, were used as the eight sequenced donors. The libraries were sequenced on Illumina HiSeq 2000/2500, MiSeq or NextSeq, producing 2 x 150 bp reads.

As to this clonotype: The target of this receptor is not known.

HCMV-specific IgG was detected in serum with a commercial ELISA kit to determine HCMV serostatus. Ficoll density gradient centrifugation was used to isolate peripheral blood mononuclear cells from blood. Including cysteine and phenylalanine, the CDR3 has 13 amino acids. No DNA sequence is on record. Study-wide findings and limitations: Whether the expanded NKG2C-expressing T cell clones were specific for HCMV antigens was left unclear. Those dominant clonotypes were again the most abundant among CD3+CD56-NKG2C+ cells in a handful of donors, at about 25-65%. For roughly six donors, the dominant CD3+CD56+NKG2C+ clonotypes were among the top 10 CD8+ clonotypes and accounted for about 1.0-8% of CD8+ T cells.

Instrument on record: Illumina HiSeq 2000. 5'RACE template switching, by which a universal primer site and unique molecular identifiers were added, was used to make TCR beta cDNA libraries. cDNA synthesis was primed from the TCR beta constant segment and was followed by two successive PCR amplification steps. The authors processed their data as follows. Reads were demultiplexed and grouped by UMI with MIGEC, and clonotypes were assembled and quantified with MiTCR. To remove erroneous sequences, TCR cDNA sequences were retained only when supported by two or more reads. The tcR package was used for downstream repertoire analysis, and clonotypes were matched across fractions by CDR3 nucleotide sequence plus V segment. VDJmatch was used to annotate antigen specificity against VDJdb, with one amino acid substitution in CDR3 permitted. TCRdb reprocessed the sequencing reads and holds a single record per CDR3 protein sequence, with no DNA. Clone size and V and J calls follow TCRdb, not the original study. In this sample's table one finds roughly 420,000 distinct CDR3 sequences. The ten largest clonotypes hold approximately 6.8% of the sample.

The sequenced sample consisted of blood T cells: a sorted CD56 or NKG2C T cell subset, CD4+ or CD8+ T cells, or bulk PBMC T cells (not recorded which). The source is a woman aged 18-70 years in good health. Here the chain combines TRBV12-3 or TRBV12-4 and TRBJ2-6; TCRdb outputs TRBD1, but without DNA this stays unchecked. The CDR3 has the sequence CASSPVWANVLTF.